The TCR beta chain under discussion was sequenced for a study of OX40 agonist ivuxolimab in advanced cancers. Study-level background: Enrolled patients in dose escalation had cancers that were hepatocellular carcinoma, melanoma, renal cell or head and neck cancer. Findings of the study overall: CD4+ and CD8+ blood T cells expanded clonally by week 6 at 0.1 to 3.0 mg/kg. The study found that CD8+ T cells averaged more expanded clones than CD4+.

Data came from immunoSEQ multiplex PCR; TCRdb stores just in-frame clones and leaves some out. The sample holds about 50,000 clones; 70% to 90% are singletons and the top ten take approximately 1.2%. A note on this clone: Its antigen is not identified.

The CDR3 has 14 amino acids. The germline V and J ends were trimmed by 6 bases and 5 bases, with 17 bases remaining between them. Germline lookup yields CDR1 MNHEY and CDR2 SVGAGI. The source was CD4+ or CD8+ T cells sorted from blood, collected in a trial of the OX40 agonist ivuxolimab. V is TRBV6-5 and J is TRBJ2-7, with D tentatively TRBD1 or TRBD2 (5 bases each). The sequence came from an adult with an advanced solid tumor such as melanoma, head and neck, liver or kidney cancer. This CDR3 is CASRTRDGVHEQYF. In DNA, the CDR3 is TGTGCCAGCAGAACCCGGGACGGAGTACACGAGCAGTACTTC.